The text below deals with one TCR beta chain. Germline V gene data show CDR1 as SEHNR and CDR2 as FQNEAQ (reference sequence). Trimming cost V 5 bases and J 4 bases; bases outside gene matches: 7. There are 14 residues in the CDR3. This sample is part of a study of control samples from healthy donors and cancer patients. The table came from immunoSEQ multiplex PCR; TCRdb's copy has only in-frame clones and leaves some out. This sample has under 100,000 clones, with over 90% found just once. This sequence joins TRBV7-9 and TRBJ1-2, with 7 bases matching TRBD1. The material sequenced was blood. This TCR derives from a woman in her twenties or thirties in good health. The CDR3 region has the DNA TGTGCCAGCAGCCCTCGACAGGGCCCCTATGGCTACACCTTC. Encoded protein: CASSPRQGPYGYTF.